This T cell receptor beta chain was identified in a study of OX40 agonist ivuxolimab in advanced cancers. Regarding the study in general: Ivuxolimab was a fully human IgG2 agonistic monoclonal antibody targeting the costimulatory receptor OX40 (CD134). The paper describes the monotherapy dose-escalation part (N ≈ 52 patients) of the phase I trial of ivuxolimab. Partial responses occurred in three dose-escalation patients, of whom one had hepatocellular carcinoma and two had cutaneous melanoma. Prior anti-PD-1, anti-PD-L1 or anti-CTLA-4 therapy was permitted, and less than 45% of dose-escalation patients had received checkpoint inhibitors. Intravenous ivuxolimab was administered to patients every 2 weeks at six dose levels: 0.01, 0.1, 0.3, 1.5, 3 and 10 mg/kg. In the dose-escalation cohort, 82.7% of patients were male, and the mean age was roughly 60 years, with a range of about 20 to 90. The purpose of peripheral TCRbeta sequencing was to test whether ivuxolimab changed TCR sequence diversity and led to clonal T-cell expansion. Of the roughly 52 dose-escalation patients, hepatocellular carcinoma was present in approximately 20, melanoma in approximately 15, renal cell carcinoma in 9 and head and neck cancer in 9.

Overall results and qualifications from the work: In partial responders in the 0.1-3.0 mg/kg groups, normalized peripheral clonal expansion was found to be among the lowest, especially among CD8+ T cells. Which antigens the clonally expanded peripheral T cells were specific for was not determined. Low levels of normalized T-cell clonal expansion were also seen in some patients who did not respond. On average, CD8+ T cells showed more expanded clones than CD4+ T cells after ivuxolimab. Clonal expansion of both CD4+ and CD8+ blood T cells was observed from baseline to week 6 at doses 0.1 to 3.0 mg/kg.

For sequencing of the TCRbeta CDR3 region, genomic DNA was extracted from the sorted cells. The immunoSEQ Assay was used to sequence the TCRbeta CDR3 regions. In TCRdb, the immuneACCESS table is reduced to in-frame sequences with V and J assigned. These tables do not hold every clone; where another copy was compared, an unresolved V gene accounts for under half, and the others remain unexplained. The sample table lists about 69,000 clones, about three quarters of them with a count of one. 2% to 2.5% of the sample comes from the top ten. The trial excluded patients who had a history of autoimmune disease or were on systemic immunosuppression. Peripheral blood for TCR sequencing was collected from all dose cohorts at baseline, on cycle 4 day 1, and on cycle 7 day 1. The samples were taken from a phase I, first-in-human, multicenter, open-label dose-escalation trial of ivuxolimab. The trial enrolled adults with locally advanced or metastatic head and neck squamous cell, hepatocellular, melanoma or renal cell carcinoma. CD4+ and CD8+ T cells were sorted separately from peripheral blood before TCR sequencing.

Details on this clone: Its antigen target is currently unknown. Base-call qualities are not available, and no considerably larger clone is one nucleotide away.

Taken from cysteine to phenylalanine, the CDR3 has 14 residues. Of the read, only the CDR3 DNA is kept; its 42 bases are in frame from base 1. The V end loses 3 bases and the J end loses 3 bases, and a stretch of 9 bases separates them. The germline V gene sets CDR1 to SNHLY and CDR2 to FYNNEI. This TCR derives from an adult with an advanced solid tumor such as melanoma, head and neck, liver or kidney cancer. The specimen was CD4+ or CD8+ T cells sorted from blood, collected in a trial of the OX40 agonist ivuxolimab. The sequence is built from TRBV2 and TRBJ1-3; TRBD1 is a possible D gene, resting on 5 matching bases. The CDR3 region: CASSDPGFGNTIYF. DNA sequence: TGTGCCAGCAGTGATCCAGGGTTTGGAAACACCATATATTTT.